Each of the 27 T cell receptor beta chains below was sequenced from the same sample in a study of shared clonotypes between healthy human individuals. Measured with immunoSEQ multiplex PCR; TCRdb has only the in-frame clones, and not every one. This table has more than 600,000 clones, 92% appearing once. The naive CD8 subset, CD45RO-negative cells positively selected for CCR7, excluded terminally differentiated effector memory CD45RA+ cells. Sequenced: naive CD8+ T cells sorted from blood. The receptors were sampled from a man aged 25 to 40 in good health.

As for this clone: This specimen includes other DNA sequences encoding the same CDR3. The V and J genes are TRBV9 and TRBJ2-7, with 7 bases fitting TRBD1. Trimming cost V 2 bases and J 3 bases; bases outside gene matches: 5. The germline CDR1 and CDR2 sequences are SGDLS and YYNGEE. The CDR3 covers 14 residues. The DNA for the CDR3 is TGTGCCAGCAGCGTGGGGGACAGCAGCTACGAGCAGTACTTC. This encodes CASSVGDSSYEQYF.

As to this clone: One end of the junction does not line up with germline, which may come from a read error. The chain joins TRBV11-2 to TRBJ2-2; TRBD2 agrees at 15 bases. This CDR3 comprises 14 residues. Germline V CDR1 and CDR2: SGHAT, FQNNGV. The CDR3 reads CASSPPGLAGGLFF. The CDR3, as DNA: TGTGCCAGCAGCCCCCCGGGACTAGCGGGGGGGCTGTTTTTT.

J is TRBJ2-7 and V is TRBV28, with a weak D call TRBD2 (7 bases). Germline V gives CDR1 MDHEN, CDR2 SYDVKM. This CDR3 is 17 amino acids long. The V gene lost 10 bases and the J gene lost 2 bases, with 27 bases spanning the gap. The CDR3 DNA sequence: TGTGCCACCTCCAGAGCTCGGGGGGACACCCGTCCCTACGAGCAGTACTTC. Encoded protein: CATSRARGDTRPYEQYF.

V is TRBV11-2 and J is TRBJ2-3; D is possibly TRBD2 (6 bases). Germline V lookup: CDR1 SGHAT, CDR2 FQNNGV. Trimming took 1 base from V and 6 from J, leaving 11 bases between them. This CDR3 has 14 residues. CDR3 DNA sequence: TGTGCCAGCAGCTTAGGGCGGGACGTGGATACGCAGTATTTT. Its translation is CASSLGRDVDTQYF.

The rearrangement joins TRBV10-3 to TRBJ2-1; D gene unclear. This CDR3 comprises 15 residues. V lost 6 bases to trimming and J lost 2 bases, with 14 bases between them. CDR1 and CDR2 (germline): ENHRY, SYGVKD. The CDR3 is CAIRRSVNAYNEQFF. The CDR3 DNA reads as TGTGCCATCAGACGGTCGGTGAACGCCTACAATGAGCAGTTCTTC.

CDR3 sequence (DNA): TGTGCCAGCAGCCCCGAGAGGGGGCGGTCCTACGAGCAGTACTTC. Its protein is CASSPERGRSYEQYF. The chain carries TRBV13 and TRBJ2-7; 7 bases fit TRBD1. Germline values: CDR1 PRHDT, CDR2 FYEKMQ (reference sequence). The V gene end was trimmed by 5 bases and the J gene end by 1 base; junction bases not matched to a gene: 8. The length of the CDR3 is 15 residues.

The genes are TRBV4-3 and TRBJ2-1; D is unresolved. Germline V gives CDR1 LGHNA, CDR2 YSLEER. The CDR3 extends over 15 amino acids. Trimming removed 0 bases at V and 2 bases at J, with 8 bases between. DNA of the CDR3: TGCGCCAGCAGCCAAGATCGGGTCACCTACAATGAGCAGTTCTTC. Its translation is CASSQDRVTYNEQFF.

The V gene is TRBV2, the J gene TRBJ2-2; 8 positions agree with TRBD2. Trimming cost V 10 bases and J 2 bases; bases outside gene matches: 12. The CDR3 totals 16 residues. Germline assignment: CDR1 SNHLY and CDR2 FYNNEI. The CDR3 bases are TGTGCCATCCGACCCCCGGGGGGGACTAACACCGGGGAGCTGTTTTTT. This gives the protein CAIRPPGGTNTGELFF.

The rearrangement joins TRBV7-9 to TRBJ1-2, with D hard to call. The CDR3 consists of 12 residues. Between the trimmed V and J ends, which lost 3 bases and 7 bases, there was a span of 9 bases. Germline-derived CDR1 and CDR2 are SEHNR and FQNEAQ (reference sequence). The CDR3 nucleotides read TGTGCCAGCAGCTTCGATAATCGTGGCTACACCTTC. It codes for CASSFDNRGYTF.

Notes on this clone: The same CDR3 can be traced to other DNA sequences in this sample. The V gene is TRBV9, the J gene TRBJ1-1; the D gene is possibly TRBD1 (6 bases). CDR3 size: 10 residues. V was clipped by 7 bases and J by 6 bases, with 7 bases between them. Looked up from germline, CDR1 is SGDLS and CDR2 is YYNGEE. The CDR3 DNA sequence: TGTGCCAGCGGGGGCTCTGAAGCTTTCTTT. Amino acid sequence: CASGGSEAFF.

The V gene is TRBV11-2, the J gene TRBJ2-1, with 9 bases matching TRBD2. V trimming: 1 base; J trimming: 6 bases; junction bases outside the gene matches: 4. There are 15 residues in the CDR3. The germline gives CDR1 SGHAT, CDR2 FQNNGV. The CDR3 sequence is CASSLVREGLNEQFF. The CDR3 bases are TGTGCCAGCAGCTTAGTGCGGGAGGGCCTCAATGAGCAGTTCTTC.

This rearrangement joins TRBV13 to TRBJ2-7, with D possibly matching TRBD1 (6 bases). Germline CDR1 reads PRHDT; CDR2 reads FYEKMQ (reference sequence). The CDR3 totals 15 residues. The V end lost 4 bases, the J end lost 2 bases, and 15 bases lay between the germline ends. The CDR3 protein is CASSSRRRDTYEQYF. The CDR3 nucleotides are TGTGCCAGCAGCTCTCGCCGCAGGGACACCTACGAGCAGTACTTC.

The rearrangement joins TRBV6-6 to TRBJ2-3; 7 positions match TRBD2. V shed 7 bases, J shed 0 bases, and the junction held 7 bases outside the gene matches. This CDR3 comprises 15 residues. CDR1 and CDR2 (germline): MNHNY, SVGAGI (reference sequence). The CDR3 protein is CASNLNSGSTDTQYF. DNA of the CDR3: TGTGCCAGCAACTTAAATAGCGGGAGCACAGATACGCAGTATTTT.

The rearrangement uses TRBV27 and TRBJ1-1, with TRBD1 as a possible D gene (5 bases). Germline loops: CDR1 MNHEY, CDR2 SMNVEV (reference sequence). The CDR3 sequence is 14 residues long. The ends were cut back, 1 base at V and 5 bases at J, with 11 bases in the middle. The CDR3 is CASSLWGGETEAFF. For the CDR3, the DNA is TGTGCCAGCAGTTTATGGGGGGGAGAAACTGAAGCTTTCTTT.

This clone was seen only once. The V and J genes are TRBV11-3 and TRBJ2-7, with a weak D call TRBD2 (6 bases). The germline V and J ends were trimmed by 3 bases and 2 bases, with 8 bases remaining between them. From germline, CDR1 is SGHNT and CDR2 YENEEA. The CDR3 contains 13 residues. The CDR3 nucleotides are TGTGCCAGCAGCTTGGGGGGAACCTACGAGCAGTACTTC. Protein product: CASSLGGTYEQYF.

The CDR3 protein is CASSYSRGRDSYEQYF. In DNA form, the CDR3 reads TGTGCCAGCAGTTACTCGCGGGGGCGGGATTCCTACGAGCAGTACTTC. V is TRBV6-6 and J is TRBJ2-7; D perhaps matches TRBD2 (7 bases). Per the germline V gene, CDR1 is MNHNY and CDR2 is SVGAGI (reference sequence). The V gene lost 0 bases and the J gene lost 1 base, with 13 bases spanning the gap. This CDR3 has 16 amino acids.

The CDR3 is CASSLPVGETSTDTQYF. The CDR3 DNA reads TGTGCCAGCAGCCTACCCGTTGGGGAGACTAGCACAGATACGCAGTATTTT. The gene calls are TRBV7-9 and TRBJ2-3; the D gene is possibly TRBD2 (5 bases). The CDR3 sequence is 17 residues long. Trimming removed 5 bases from V and 0 bases from J, with 18 bases in between. Germline V gives CDR1 SEHNR, CDR2 FQNEAQ (reference sequence).

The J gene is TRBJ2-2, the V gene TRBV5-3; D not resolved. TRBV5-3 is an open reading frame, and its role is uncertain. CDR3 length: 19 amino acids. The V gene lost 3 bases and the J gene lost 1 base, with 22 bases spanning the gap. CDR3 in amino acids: CARSCYLPRVSENTGELFF. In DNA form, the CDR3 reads TGTGCCAGAAGCTGCTACCTACCCCGGGTTTCGGAGAACACCGGGGAGCTGTTTTTT.

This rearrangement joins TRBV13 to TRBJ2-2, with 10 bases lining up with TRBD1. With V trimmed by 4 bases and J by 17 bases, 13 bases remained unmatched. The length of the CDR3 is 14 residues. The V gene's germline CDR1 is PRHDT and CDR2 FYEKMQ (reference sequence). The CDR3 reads CASSSDPGQGVLFF. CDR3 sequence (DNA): TGTGCCAGCAGCTCCGACCCCGGACAGGGGGTTCTATTTTTT.

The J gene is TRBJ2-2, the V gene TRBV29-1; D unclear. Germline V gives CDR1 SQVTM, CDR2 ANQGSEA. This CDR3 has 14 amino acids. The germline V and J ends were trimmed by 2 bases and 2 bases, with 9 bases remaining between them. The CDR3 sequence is CSVESDTNTGELFF. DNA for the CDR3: TGCAGCGTTGAATCTGACACTAACACCGGGGAGCTGTTTTTT.

The CDR3 loop is CASSRAGTGLSYNEQFF. The CDR3 DNA follows: TGCGCCAGCAGCCGAGCCGGGACAGGGCTTTCCTACAATGAGCAGTTCTTC. The chain combines TRBV4-1 with TRBJ2-1, with TRBD1 matching over 9 bases. The CDR3 totals 17 residues. Germline V gene data show CDR1 as MGHRA and CDR2 as YSYEKL. V was clipped by 4 bases and J by 1 base; unmatched bases: 8.

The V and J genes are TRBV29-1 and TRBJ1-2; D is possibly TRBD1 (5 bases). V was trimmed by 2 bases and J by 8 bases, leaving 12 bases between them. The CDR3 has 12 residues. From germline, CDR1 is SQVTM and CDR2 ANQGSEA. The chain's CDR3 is CSVERGTAGYTF. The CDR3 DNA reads TGCAGCGTTGAACGGGGGACCGCGGGCTACACCTTC.

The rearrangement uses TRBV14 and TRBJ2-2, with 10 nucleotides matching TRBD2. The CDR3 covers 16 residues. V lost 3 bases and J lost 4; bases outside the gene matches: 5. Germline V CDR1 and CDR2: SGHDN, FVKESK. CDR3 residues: CASSHLTSGFTGELFF. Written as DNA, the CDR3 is TGTGCCAGCAGCCATCTGACTAGCGGGTTCACCGGGGAGCTGTTTTTT.

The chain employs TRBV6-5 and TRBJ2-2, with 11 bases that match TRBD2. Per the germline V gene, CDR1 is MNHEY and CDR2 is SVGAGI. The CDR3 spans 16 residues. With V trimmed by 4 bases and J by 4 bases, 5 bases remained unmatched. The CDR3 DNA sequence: TGTGCCAGCAGTTTTGCCGGGACTAGCGGCACCGGGGAGCTGTTTTTT. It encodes CASSFAGTSGTGELFF.

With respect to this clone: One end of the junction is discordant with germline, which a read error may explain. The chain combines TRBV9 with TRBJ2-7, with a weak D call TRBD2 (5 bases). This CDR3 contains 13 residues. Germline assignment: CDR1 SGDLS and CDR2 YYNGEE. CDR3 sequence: CASSAEIGIYPTF. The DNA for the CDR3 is TGTGCCAGCAGCGCGGAGATCGGGATTTACCCAACCTTC.

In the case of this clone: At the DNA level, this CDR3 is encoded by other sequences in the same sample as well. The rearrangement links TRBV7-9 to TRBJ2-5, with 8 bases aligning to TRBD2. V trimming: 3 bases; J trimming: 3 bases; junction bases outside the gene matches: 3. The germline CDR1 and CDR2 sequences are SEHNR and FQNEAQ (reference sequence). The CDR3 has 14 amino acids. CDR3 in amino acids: CASSFPAGEETQYF. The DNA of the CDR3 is TGTGCCAGCAGCTTCCCAGCGGGGGAAGAGACCCAGTACTTC.

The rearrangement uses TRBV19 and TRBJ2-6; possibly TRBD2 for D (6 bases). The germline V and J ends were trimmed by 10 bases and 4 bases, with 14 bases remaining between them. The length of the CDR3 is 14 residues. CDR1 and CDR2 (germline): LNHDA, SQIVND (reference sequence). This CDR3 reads CATSWGVGANVLTF. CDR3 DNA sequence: TGTGCCACCAGTTGGGGGGTAGGGGCCAACGTCCTGACTTTC.